This T cell receptor beta chain derives from a study of shared clonotypes between healthy human individuals. The CDR3 length is 13 residues. Naive CD8 cells lacked CD45RO and underwent positive selection for CCR7, leaving out terminally differentiated effector memory CD45RA+ cells. TCRdb's copy holds only in-frame clones and misses some; the assay was immunoSEQ multiplex PCR. The sample lists about 2.2 million clones, more than 85% occurring once. The sample consisted of naive CD8+ T cells from PBMCs. This TCR was recovered from a man younger than 35 in good health. Some clones in this sample may be carry-over from other donors' samples. The chain couples TRBV21-1 to TRBJ2-1; the table's TRBD2 call for D was not verified on the DNA. TRBV21-1 is shown as a pseudogene. The CDR3 sequence is CASSARDGNEQFF. In DNA, the CDR3 is TGTGCCAGCAGCGCGCGGGATGGCAATGAGCAGTTCTTC.